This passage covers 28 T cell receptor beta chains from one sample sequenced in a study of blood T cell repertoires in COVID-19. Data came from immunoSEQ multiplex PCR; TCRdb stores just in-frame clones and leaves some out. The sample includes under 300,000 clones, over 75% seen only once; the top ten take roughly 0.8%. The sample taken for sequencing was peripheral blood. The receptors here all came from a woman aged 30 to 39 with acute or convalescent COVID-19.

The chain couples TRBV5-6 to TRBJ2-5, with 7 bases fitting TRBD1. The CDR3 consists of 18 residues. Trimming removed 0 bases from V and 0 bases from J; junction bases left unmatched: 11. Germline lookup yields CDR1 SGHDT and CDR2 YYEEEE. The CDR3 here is CASSLVPPGQLYQETQYF. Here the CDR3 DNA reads TGTGCCAGCAGCTTGGTGCCACCGGGACAGCTGTACCAAGAGACCCAGTACTTC. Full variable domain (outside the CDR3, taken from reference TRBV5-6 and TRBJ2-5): DAGVTQSPTHLIKTRGQQVTLRCSPKSGHDTVSWYQQALGQGPQFIFQYYEEEERQRGNFPDRFSGHQFPNYSSELNVNALLLGDSALYLCASSLVPPGQLYQETQYFGPGTRLLVL.

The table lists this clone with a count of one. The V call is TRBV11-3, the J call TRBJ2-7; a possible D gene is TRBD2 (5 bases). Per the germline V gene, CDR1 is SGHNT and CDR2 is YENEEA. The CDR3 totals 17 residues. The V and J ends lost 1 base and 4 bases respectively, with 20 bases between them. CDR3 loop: CASSLGTGKATNYEQYF. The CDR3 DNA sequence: TGTGCCAGCAGCTTAGGAACGGGGAAGGCGACAAATTACGAGCAGTACTTC.

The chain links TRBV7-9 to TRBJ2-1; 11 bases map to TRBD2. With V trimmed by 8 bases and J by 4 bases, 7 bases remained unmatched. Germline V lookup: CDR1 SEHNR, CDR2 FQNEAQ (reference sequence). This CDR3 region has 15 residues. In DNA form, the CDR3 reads TGTGCCAGCGTGGGACTAGCGGAAAGATACAATGAGCAGTTCTTC. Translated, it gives CASVGLAERYNEQFF.

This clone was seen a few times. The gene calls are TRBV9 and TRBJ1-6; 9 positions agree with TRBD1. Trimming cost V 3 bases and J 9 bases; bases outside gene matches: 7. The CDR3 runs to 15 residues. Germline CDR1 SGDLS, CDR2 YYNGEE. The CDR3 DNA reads TGTGCCAGCAGCGCCAACCCGACAGGGGGTTCACCCCTCCACTTT. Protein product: CASSANPTGGSPLHF. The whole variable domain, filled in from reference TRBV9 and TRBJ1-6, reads DSGVTQTPKHLITATGQRVTLRCSPRSGDLSVYWYQQSLDQGLQFLIQYYNGEERAKGNILERFSAQQFPDLHSELNLSSLELGDSALYFCASSANPTGGSPLHFGNGTRLTVT.

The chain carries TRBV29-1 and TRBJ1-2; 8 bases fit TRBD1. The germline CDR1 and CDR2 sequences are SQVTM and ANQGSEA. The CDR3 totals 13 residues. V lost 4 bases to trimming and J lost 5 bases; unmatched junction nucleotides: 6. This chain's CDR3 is CSVVFTGGYGYTF. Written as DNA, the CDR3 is TGCAGCGTTGTCTTTACAGGGGGGTATGGCTACACCTTC.

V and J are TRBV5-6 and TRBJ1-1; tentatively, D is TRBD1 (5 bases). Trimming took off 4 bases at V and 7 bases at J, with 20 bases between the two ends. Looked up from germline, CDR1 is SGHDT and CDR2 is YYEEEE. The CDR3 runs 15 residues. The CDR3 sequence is CASSPAGPAGLEAFF. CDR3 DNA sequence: TGTGCCAGCAGCCCGGCGGGGCCGGCAGGGCTTGAAGCTTTCTTT.

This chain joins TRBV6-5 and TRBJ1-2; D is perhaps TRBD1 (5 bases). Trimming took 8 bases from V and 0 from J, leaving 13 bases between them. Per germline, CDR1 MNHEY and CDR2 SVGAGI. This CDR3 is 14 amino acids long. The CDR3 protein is CASSPPTANYGYTF. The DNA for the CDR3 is TGTGCCAGCTCCCCCCCGACAGCTAACTATGGCTACACCTTC.

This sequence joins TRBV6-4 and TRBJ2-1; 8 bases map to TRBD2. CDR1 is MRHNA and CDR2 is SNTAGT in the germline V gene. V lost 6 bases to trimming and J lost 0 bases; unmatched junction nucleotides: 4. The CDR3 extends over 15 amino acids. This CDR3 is CASSLLADSYNEQFF. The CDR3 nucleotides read TGTGCCAGCAGCTTACTAGCGGACTCCTACAATGAGCAGTTCTTC.

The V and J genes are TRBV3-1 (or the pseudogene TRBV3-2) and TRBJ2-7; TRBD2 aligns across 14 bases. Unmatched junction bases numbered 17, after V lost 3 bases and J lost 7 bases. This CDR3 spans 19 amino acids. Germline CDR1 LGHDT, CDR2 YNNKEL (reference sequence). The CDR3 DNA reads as TGTGCCAGCAGCCAGGCTCGACTAGCGGGAGGGGGGTTCGCGCGGGAGCAGTACTTC. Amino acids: CASSQARLAGGGFAREQYF.

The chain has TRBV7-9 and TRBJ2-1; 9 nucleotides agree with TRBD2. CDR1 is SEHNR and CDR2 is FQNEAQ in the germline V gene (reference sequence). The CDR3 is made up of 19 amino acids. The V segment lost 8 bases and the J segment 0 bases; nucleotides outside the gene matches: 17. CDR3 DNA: TGTGCCAGCGGTGGCGGGAGGGCCGCGGGAAAAATCTCCTACAATGAGCAGTTCTTC. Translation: CASGGGRAAGKISYNEQFF.

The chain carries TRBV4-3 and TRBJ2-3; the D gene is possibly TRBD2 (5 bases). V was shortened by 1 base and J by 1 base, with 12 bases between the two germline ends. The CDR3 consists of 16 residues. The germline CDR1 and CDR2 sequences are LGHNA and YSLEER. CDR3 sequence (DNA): TGCGCCAGCAGCCAAGGGTTTCTTAGCGGCACAGATACGCAGTATTTT. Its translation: CASSQGFLSGTDTQYF.

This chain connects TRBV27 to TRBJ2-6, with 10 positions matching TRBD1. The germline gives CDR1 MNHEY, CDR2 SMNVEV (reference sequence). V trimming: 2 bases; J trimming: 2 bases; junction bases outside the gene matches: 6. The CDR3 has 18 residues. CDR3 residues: CASSLRDRGLPGANVLTF. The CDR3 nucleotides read TGTGCCAGCAGTTTAAGGGACAGGGGCCTCCCTGGGGCCAACGTCCTGACTTTC. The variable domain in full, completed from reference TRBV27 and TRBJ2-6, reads EAQVTQNPRYLITVTGKKLTVTCSQNMNHEYMSWYRQDPGLGLRQIYYSMNVEVTDKGDVPEGYKVSRKEKRNFPLILESPSPNQTSLYFCASSLRDRGLPGANVLTFGAGSRLTVL.

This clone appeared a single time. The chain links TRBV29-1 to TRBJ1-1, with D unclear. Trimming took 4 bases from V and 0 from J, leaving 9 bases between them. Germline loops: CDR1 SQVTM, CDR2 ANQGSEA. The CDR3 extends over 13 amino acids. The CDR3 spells CSVAGILNTEAFF. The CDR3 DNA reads TGCAGCGTTGCGGGTATCCTGAACACTGAAGCTTTCTTT.

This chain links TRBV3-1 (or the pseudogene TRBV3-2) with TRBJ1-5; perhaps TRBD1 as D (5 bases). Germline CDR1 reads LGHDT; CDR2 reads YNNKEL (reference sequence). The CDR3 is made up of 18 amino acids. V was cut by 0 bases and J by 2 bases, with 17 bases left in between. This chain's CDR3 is CASSQDGTRGVGNQPQHF. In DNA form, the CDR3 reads TGTGCCAGCAGCCAAGACGGGACTAGAGGTGTTGGCAATCAGCCCCAGCATTTT.

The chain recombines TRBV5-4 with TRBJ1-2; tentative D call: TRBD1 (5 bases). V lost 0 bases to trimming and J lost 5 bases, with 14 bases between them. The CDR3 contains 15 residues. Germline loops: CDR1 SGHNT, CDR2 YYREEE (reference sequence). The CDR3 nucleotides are TGTGCCAGCAGCTTGGCCATCCAGGGCCGGTATGGCTACACCTTC. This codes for CASSLAIQGRYGYTF.

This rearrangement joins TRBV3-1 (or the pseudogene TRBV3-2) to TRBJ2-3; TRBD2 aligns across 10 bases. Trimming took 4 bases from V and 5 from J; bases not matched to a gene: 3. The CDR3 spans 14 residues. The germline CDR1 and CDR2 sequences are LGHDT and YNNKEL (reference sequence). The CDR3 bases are TGTGCCAGCAGCCCGGCTAGCGGGAGAGATACGCAGTATTTT. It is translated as CASSPASGRDTQYF.

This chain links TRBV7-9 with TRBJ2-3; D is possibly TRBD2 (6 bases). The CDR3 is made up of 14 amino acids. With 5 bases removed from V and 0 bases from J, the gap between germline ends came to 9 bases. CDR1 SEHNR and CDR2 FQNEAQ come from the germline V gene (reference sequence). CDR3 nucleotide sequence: TGTGCCAGCAGCCCAGGGACTAGCACAGATACGCAGTATTTT. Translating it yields CASSPGTSTDTQYF. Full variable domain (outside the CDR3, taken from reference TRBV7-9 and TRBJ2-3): DTGVSQNPRHKITKRGQNVTFRCDPISEHNRLYWYRQTLGQGPEFLTYFQNEAQLEKSRLLSDRFSAERPKGSFSTLEIQRTEQGDSAMYLCASSPGTSTDTQYFGPGTRLTVL.

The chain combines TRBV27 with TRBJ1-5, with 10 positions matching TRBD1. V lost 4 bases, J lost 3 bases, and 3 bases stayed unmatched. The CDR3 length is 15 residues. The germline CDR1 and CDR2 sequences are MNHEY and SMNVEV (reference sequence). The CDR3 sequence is CASSWTGGINQPQHF. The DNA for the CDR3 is TGTGCCAGCAGTTGGACAGGGGGAATCAATCAGCCCCAGCATTTT.

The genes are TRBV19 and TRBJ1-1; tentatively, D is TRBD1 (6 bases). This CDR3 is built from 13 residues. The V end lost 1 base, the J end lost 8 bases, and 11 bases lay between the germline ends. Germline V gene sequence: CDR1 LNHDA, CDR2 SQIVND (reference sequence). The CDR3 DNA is TGTGCCAGTAGTATAGGGCCGGGACAAGAAGCTTTCTTT. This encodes CASSIGPGQEAFF.

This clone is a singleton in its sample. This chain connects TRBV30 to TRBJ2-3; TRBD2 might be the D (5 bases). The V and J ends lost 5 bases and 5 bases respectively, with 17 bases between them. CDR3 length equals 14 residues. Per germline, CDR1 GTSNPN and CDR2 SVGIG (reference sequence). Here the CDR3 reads CAWGRLLGQDTQYF. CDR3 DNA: TGTGCCTGGGGAAGACTATTAGGCCAAGATACGCAGTATTTT. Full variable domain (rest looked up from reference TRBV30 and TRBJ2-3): SQTIHQWPATLVQPVGSPLSLECTVEGTSNPNLYWYRQAAGRGLQLLFYSVGIGQISSEVPQNLSASRPQDRQFILSSKKLLLSDSGFYLCAWGRLLGQDTQYFGPGTRLTVL.

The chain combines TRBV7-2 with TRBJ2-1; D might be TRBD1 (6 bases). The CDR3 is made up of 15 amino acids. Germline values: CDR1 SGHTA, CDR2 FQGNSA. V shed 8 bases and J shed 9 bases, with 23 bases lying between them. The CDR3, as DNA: TGTGCCAGCGGATACCGGGACACGGGCGCAGCTGAGCAGTTCTTC. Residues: CASGYRDTGAAEQFF.

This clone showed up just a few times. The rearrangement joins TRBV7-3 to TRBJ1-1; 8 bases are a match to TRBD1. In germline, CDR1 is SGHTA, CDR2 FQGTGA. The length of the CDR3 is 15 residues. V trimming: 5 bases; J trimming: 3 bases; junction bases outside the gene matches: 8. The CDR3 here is CASSLRQGRHTEAFF. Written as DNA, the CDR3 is TGTGCCAGCAGCCTTAGACAGGGGCGGCACACTGAAGCTTTCTTT.

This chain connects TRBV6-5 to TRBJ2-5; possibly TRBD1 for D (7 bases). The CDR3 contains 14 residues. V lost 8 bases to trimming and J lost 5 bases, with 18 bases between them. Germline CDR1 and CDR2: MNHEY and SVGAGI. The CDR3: CASGGTARWETQYF. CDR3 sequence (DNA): TGTGCCAGCGGAGGGACAGCCCGGTGGGAGACCCAGTACTTC.

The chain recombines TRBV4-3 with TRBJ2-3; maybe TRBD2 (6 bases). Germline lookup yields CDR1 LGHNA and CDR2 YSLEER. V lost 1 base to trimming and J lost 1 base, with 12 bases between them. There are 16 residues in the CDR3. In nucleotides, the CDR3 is TGCGCCAGCAGCCAAGGACCGGGACTCGGCACAGATACGCAGTATTTT. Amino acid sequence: CASSQGPGLGTDTQYF.

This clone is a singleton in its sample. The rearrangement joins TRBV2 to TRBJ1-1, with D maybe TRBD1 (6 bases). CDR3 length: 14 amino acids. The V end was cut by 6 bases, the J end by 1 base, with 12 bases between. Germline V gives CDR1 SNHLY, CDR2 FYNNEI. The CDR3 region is CASRPGTTNTEAFF. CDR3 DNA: TGTGCCAGCAGACCCGGGACAACGAACACTGAAGCTTTCTTT.

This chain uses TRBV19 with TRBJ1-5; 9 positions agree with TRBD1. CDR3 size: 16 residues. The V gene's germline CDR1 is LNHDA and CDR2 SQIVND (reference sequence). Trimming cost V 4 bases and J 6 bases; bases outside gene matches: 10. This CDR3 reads CASSKGQGRLGQPQHF. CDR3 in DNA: TGTGCCAGTAGTAAAGGACAGGGGCGTTTAGGTCAGCCCCAGCATTTT.

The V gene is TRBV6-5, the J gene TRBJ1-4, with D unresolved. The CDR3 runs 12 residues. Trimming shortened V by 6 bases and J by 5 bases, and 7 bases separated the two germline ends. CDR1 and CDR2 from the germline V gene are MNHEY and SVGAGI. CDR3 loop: CASRAVNEKLFF. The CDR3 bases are TGTGCCAGCAGGGCGGTCAATGAAAAACTGTTTTTT.

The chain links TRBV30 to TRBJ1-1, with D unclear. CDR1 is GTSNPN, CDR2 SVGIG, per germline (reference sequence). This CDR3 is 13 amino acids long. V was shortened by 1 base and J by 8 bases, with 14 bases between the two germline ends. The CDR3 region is CAWSAAVIGEAFF. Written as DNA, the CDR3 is TGTGCCTGGAGTGCCGCGGTCATAGGCGAAGCTTTCTTT.